This T cell receptor beta chain was found in a study of tumor-infiltrating lymphocytes in primary liver carcinoma. For the study at large: The tumors ranged from roughly 4.2 to 11 cm across and fell within stage T1-T3 N0M0. Study-wide results and limits: Tumor-adjacent and tumor-blood pairs displayed less overlap than did pairs of tumor regions.

This clonotype was seen many times. Its antigen is still unknown. Production of TCR beta cDNA used about 500 ng total RNA together with a constant-region primer. For TCR beta, libraries were produced by three nested multiplex PCR rounds using slightly modified ARM-PCR. Two initial PCR rounds of around 9 cycles each paired TRBV1-TRBV30 forward primers with a C-beta reverse primer. From the multiplex PCR reads, TCRdb called clonotypes with MiXCR, one entry per CDR3 protein. The repertoire holds 44,000 or so distinct CDR3 sequences, about two thirds seen once, with roughly 29% in the top ten. Starting material for RNA and DNA co-extraction consisted of about 17-34 mg of unsorted bulk tissue. Viable tumor cell content exceeded 80% in every tumor sample. There are 12 residues in the CDR3. V lost 10 bases, J lost 8 bases, and 9 bases stayed unmatched. Per the germline V gene, CDR1 is MNHNS and CDR2 is SASEGT.

The clonotype originates from a man aged 35-49 years with primary liver carcinoma and hepatitis B virus infection. The sample comprised liver tumor tissue from sampling region 5. Subset noted: tumor region T5, tumor centre. The rearrangement joins TRBV6-1 to TRBJ1-1; the match to TRBD1 covers 8 bases. The CDR3 nucleotides are TGTGCCACTTCGGGACAGGCACTCGAAGCTTTCTTT. Amino acid sequence: CATSGQALEAFF.